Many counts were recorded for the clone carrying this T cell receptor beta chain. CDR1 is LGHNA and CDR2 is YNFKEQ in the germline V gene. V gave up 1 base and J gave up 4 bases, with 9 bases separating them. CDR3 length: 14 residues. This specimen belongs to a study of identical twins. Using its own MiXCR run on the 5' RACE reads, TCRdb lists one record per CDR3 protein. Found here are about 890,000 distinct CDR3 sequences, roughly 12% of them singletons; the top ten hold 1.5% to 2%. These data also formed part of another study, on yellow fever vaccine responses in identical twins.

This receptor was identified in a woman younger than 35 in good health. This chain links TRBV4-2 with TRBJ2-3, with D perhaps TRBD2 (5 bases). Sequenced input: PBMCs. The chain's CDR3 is CASSQGGGADTQYF. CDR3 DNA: TGTGCCAGCAGCCAAGGCGGAGGCGCAGATACGCAGTATTTT.